These 18 T cell receptor beta chains were all obtained from the same sample, sequenced in a study of blood T cell repertoires in COVID-19. Sequenced by immunoSEQ multiplex PCR; TCRdb stores in-frame clones only, minus some. Among fewer than 400,000 clones listed, over 80% were seen once. Sequenced input: PBMCs or T cells enriched from blood (not recorded which). Source of these receptors: a man in his thirties or forties who had recovered from COVID-19.

The V gene is TRBV7-9, the J gene TRBJ2-5; D may be TRBD2 (6 bases). The germline V gene has CDR1 SEHNR and CDR2 FQNEAQ (reference sequence). V was cut by 4 bases and J by 2 bases, with 26 bases left in between. This CDR3 is 19 amino acids long. The CDR3 here is CASSSRGSVGPGGQETQYF. The DNA for the CDR3 is TGTGCCAGCAGCTCTCGGGGGTCGGTGGGCCCCGGAGGGCAAGAGACCCAGTACTTC.

The J gene is TRBJ2-5, the V gene TRBV7-9; TRBD2 matches at 9 bases. Germline CDR1 SEHNR, CDR2 FQNEAQ (reference sequence). With V trimmed by 3 bases and J by 3 bases, 5 bases remained unmatched. The CDR3 length is 15 residues. This chain's CDR3 is CASSFQGLAEETQYF. DNA of the CDR3: TGTGCCAGCAGCTTTCAGGGACTAGCTGAAGAGACCCAGTACTTC.

This chain links TRBV12-3 or TRBV12-4 with TRBJ1-3, with D unresolved. This CDR3 has 11 amino acids. V lost 8 bases to trimming and J lost 4 bases, with 6 bases between them. The CDR3 sequence: CASGSGNTIYF. In DNA, the CDR3 is TGTGCCAGCGGTTCGGGAAACACCATATATTTT.

This chain joins TRBV19 and TRBJ1-2; D unclear. CDR1 LNHDA and CDR2 SQIVND come from the germline V gene (reference sequence). This CDR3 has 12 amino acids. V was pared by 6 bases and J by 1 base, with 6 bases between. In DNA form, the CDR3 reads TGTGCCAGTAGCCGTAGTAACTATGGCTACACCTTC. This translates into CASSRSNYGYTF.

The V call is TRBV11-3, the J call TRBJ2-5; D unresolved. Trimming left V 1 base short and J 3 bases short, with 6 bases between. The CDR3 is 13 residues long. The germline V gene has CDR1 SGHNT and CDR2 YENEEA. This CDR3 is CASSLGQKETQYF. The CDR3 nucleotides read TGTGCCAGCAGCTTAGGCCAGAAAGAGACCCAGTACTTC.

The chain uses TRBV19 and TRBJ1-3, with D tentatively TRBD1 (5 bases). The germline CDR1 and CDR2 sequences are LNHDA and SQIVND (reference sequence). The CDR3 contains 18 residues. Trimming left V 3 bases short and J 0 bases short, with 18 bases between. The CDR3: CASSIKGPGHPSGNTIYF. CDR3 DNA: TGTGCCAGTAGTATTAAAGGCCCAGGACACCCCTCTGGAAACACCATATATTTT.

V and J are TRBV10-2 and TRBJ2-3; 8 bases match TRBD2. Germline V lookup: CDR1 WSHSY, CDR2 SAAADI. V lost 6 bases and J lost 1; bases outside the gene matches: 6. The CDR3 extends over 15 amino acids. CDR3 sequence: CASRGLAGRTDTQYF. The CDR3 nucleotides read TGCGCCAGCAGAGGATTAGCGGGGCGCACAGATACGCAGTATTTT.

The chain uses TRBV2 and TRBJ1-1; tentatively, D is TRBD1 (5 bases). This CDR3 spans 15 amino acids. The ends were cut back, 1 base at V and 1 base at J, with 10 bases in the middle. Germline CDR1 and CDR2: SNHLY and FYNNEI. CDR3 sequence: CASSEGEGANTEAFF. The CDR3 DNA reads as TGTGCCAGCAGTGAAGGGGAAGGGGCGAACACTGAAGCTTTCTTT.

The V and J genes are TRBV18 and TRBJ1-1; D is undetermined. The CDR3 has 14 residues. V lost 2 bases and J lost 8, with 15 bases in between. In germline, CDR1 is KGHSH, CDR2 LQKENI. CDR3 nucleotides: TGTGCCAGCTCACCAGGAAGGGAGAAAGTAGAAGCTTTCTTT. Protein product: CASSPGREKVEAFF.

As to this clone: Different DNA sequences within this sample yield the same CDR3. This chain connects TRBV18 to TRBJ1-2, with D possibly matching TRBD1 (5 bases). The ends were cut back, 3 bases at V and 8 bases at J, with 13 bases in the middle. The CDR3 runs 13 residues. The germline gives CDR1 KGHSH, CDR2 LQKENI. CDR3 bases: TGTGCCAGCTCACCTGACAGCGTACGAGGCTACACCTTC. Translating it yields CASSPDSVRGYTF. Together with reference TRBV18 and TRBJ1-2, the CDR3 gives the full variable domain: NAGVMQNPRHLVRRRGQEARLRCSPMKGHSHVYWYRQLPEEGLKFMVYLQKENIIDESGMPKERFSAEFPKEGPSILRIQQVVRGDSAAYFCASSPDSVRGYTFGSGTRLTVV.

The chain recombines TRBV18 with TRBJ1-2, with 7 bases that match TRBD1. The CDR3 covers 14 residues. Germline V gene data show CDR1 as KGHSH and CDR2 as LQKENI. V was pared by 6 bases and J by 4 bases, with 8 bases of the junction left unmatched. The chain's CDR3 is CASSSGTAAYGYTF. CDR3 coding DNA: TGTGCCAGCTCCTCCGGGACAGCGGCCTATGGCTACACCTTC.

V is TRBV24-1 and J is TRBJ2-5; 9 bases map to TRBD2. V gave up 6 bases and J gave up 5 bases; unmatched junction bases: 6. The CDR3 is 14 residues long. The germline V gene has CDR1 KGHDR and CDR2 SFDVKD. The CDR3 DNA sequence: TGTGCCACCAGTAGACTAGCGGAATGGGAGACCCAGTACTTC. Its protein product is CATSRLAEWETQYF.

This chain links TRBV9 with TRBJ2-7; TRBD1 agrees at 7 bases. V lost 4 bases and J lost 2; bases outside the gene matches: 6. Germline V gene sequence: CDR1 SGDLS, CDR2 YYNGEE. This CDR3 region has 14 residues. CDR3 nucleotide sequence: TGTGCCAGCAGCTCGCGGACAGGAACCTACGAGCAGTACTTC. Its translation: CASSSRTGTYEQYF.

The V call is TRBV6-4, the J call TRBJ2-1, with TRBD2 matching 7 bases. This CDR3 contains 15 residues. Germline V gene sequence: CDR1 MRHNA, CDR2 SNTAGT. The V segment lost 3 bases and the J segment 1 base; nucleotides outside the gene matches: 3. The CDR3 DNA reads TGTGCCAGCAGTGAGAATAGCGGGTCCTACAATGAGCAGTTCTTC. Amino acid sequence: CASSENSGSYNEQFF.

The J gene is TRBJ1-3, the V gene TRBV2, with D tentatively TRBD1 (5 bases). Per the germline V gene, CDR1 is SNHLY and CDR2 is FYNNEI. The CDR3 extends over 15 amino acids. With 3 bases removed from V and 0 bases from J, the gap between germline ends came to 9 bases. CDR3 DNA sequence: TGTGCCAGCAGTGAGGGGCGATCCTCTGGAAACACCATATATTTT. It specifies CASSEGRSSGNTIYF.

This clone was observed once. The chain has TRBV19 and TRBJ2-5; 10 nucleotides match TRBD2. V shed 5 bases, J shed 1 base, and the junction held 13 bases outside the gene matches. In germline, CDR1 is LNHDA, CDR2 SQIVND (reference sequence). This CDR3 has 18 residues. The CDR3 DNA follows: TGTGCCAGTAGTTCGGGCCTCCTAGCGGGGGCCTCCCAAGAGACCCAGTACTTC. It is translated as CASSSGLLAGASQETQYF.

The rearrangement links TRBV18 to TRBJ1-5, with a possible D match to TRBD1 (5 bases). CDR1 and CDR2 from the germline V gene are KGHSH and LQKENI. This CDR3 spans 15 amino acids. The V gene lost 2 bases and the J gene lost 2 bases, with 10 bases spanning the gap. The CDR3 spells CASSPSSGGNQPQHF. The CDR3 DNA is TGTGCCAGCTCACCATCCTCGGGGGGCAATCAGCCCCAGCATTTT.

V gene TRBV28 combines with J gene TRBJ2-7; 8 nucleotides agree with TRBD1. The J segment lost 3 bases and the V segment lost 5 bases, leaving 3 bases of the junction unmatched. The CDR3 runs to 13 residues. Germline loops: CDR1 MDHEN, CDR2 SYDVKM. The CDR3 nucleotides are TGTGCCAGCAGTCCCGACAGGGGCTACGAGCAGTACTTC. Translating it yields CASSPDRGYEQYF.